What follows are 17 T cell receptor beta chains derived from one specimen sequenced in a study of beta chain features in type 1 diabetes. Findings and limits, study-wide: In all four CD4+ subsets, TCRB CDR3 length was significantly, moderately reduced in type 1 diabetes.

The authors reverse transcribed all of the isolated RNA, so sequencing captured expressed TCRB transcripts. The table came from immunoSEQ multiplex PCR; TCRdb's copy has only in-frame clones and leaves some out. The table records under 850,000 clones, around 15% of them present only once. No antigen is known for these receptors. The material sequenced was naive CD4+ T cells from blood. The receptors stem from a man aged 18-30 years with type 1 diabetes.

V and J are TRBV4-1 and TRBJ2-7, with 8 bases that match TRBD1. The CDR3 length is 15 residues. The V gene's germline CDR1 is MGHRA and CDR2 YSYEKL. Germline trimming cut 2 bases from V and 10 bases from J; bases unmatched to any gene: 13. This chain's CDR3 is CASSQTGQGRGEQYF. The CDR3 DNA follows: TGCGCCAGCAGCCAAACCGGACAGGGTAGGGGAGAACAGTACTTC.

The chain combines TRBV30 with TRBJ1-5, with 10 bases that match TRBD1. Looked up from germline, CDR1 is GTSNPN and CDR2 is SVGIG (reference sequence). The V segment lost 4 bases and the J segment 7 bases; nucleotides outside the gene matches: 13. The CDR3 has 16 residues. The CDR3 spells CAWTHAGTGVVQPQHF. The CDR3 DNA follows: TGTGCCTGGACCCACGCTGGGACAGGGGTGGTACAGCCCCAGCATTTT.

As regards this clone: The sample carries other DNA sequences with the same CDR3. The gene calls are TRBV5-1 and TRBJ2-1; D is unresolved. This CDR3 region has 11 residues. The germline V and J ends were trimmed by 0 bases and 8 bases, with 3 bases remaining between them. Germline V lookup: CDR1 SGHRS, CDR2 YFSETQ. CDR3 DNA sequence: TGCGCCAGCAGCTTGGCTGATGAGCAGTTCTTC. It is translated as CASSLADEQFF. Full variable domain (rest looked up from reference TRBV5-1 and TRBJ2-1): KAGVTQTPRYLIKTRGQQVTLSCSPISGHRSVSWYQQTPGQGLQFLFEYFSETQRNKGNFPGRFSGRQFSNSRSEMNVSTLELGDSALYLCASSLADEQFFGPGTRLTVL.

The chain is built from TRBV28 and TRBJ2-6; D is undetermined. Germline CDR1 is MDHEN and CDR2 is SYDVKM. This CDR3 is built from 15 residues. V was trimmed by 5 bases and J by 4 bases, leaving 12 bases between them. The CDR3 loop reads CASSADLRGANVLTF. In DNA, the CDR3 is TGTGCCAGCAGTGCGGACCTGAGGGGGGCCAACGTCCTGACTTTC.

This clone turned up a few times. This sample also contains other DNA sequences that code for the same CDR3. V usage is TRBV28 and J usage is TRBJ1-2, with D uncertain. V shed 3 bases and J shed 3 bases, with 5 bases lying between them. The CDR3 runs to 12 residues. CDR1 and CDR2 (germline): MDHEN, SYDVKM. The CDR3 protein is CASSLVDYGYTF. In DNA, the CDR3 is TGTGCCAGCAGTTTGGTGGACTATGGCTACACCTTC.

Note on this clone: The sample carries other DNA sequences with the same CDR3. V gene TRBV6-1 combines with J gene TRBJ1-1, with a possible D match to TRBD1 (5 bases). Trimming pared 5 bases from V and 1 base from J, leaving 8 bases between. CDR3 length equals 13 residues. Germline CDR1 MNHNS, CDR2 SASEGT. This CDR3 is CASSQTGNTEAFF. CDR3 nucleotides: TGTGCCAGCAGTCAAACAGGGAACACTGAAGCTTTCTTT.

This clone turned up a few times. V is TRBV4-1 and J is TRBJ2-1; 8 bases line up with TRBD2. The CDR3 consists of 15 residues. With V trimmed by 2 bases and J by 14 bases, 14 bases remained unmatched. Germline V gives CDR1 MGHRA, CDR2 YSYEKL. The DNA for the CDR3 is TGCGCCAGCAGCCAATCCCCCGGGGGGGGAGTTTTTGAGTTCTTC. Translating it yields CASSQSPGGGVFEFF.

This clone was counted only a few times. The chain couples TRBV10-1 to TRBJ2-1, with D possibly being TRBD2 (7 bases). V lost 1 base and J lost 5, with 12 bases in between. Germline V lookup: CDR1 WNHNN, CDR2 SYGVQD (reference sequence). This CDR3 has 15 residues. The CDR3 nucleotides read TGCGCCAGCAGTGAGTACCGGGGGGCCGACAATGAGCAGTTCTTC. Protein sequence: CASSEYRGADNEQFF.

This rearrangement joins TRBV5-6 to TRBJ2-5; 7 bases align to TRBD1. The CDR3 length is 16 residues. V shed 4 bases and J 1 base; nucleotides not matched to a gene: 10. Germline loops: CDR1 SGHDT, CDR2 YYEEEE. The CDR3 nucleotides read TGTGCCAGCAGCATGGACAGGAGCAAACCCCAAGAGACCCAGTACTTC. Translation: CASSMDRSKPQETQYF. The whole variable domain, filled in from reference TRBV5-6 and TRBJ2-5, reads DAGVTQSPTHLIKTRGQQVTLRCSPKSGHDTVSWYQQALGQGPQFIFQYYEEEERQRGNFPDRFSGHQFPNYSSELNVNALLLGDSALYLCASSMDRSKPQETQYFGPGTRLLVL.

This clone has more than one count but fewer than ten. V is TRBV7-8 and J is TRBJ2-3; 10 bases fit TRBD2. CDR3 length: 16 amino acids. Germline V gene lookup returns CDR1 SGHVS and CDR2 FQNEAQ. The V segment lost 0 bases and the J segment 3 bases; nucleotides outside the gene matches: 3. The CDR3 coding sequence is TGTGCCAGCAGCTTAGCTGGACTAGCGGTAACAGATACGCAGTATTTT. Translation gives CASSLAGLAVTDTQYF.

The gene calls are TRBV29-1 and TRBJ1-2; D unclear. Germline CDR1 and CDR2: SQVTM and ANQGSEA. This CDR3 contains 13 residues. Between the trimmed V and J ends, which lost 3 bases and 2 bases, there was a span of 10 bases. The CDR3 DNA is TGCAGCGTTGACTTTGGAGCGAACTATGGCTACACCTTC. Protein product: CSVDFGANYGYTF.

This clone was observed a few times. The J gene is TRBJ2-7, the V gene TRBV7-2; 7 positions match TRBD1. The germline CDR1 and CDR2 sequences are SGHTA and FQGNSA. The V and J ends lost 3 bases and 0 bases, in that order; junction bases with no gene match: 8. The CDR3 consists of 16 residues. The CDR3 is CASSFEPAGGSYEQYF. CDR3 nucleotide sequence: TGTGCCAGCAGCTTCGAACCCGCAGGGGGCTCCTACGAGCAGTACTTC. The full variable domain, completed using reference TRBV7-2 and TRBJ2-7, is GAGVSQSPSNKVTEKGKDVELRCDPISGHTALYWYRQSLGQGLEFLIYFQGNSAPDKSGLPSDRFSAERTGGSVSTLTIQRTQQEDSAVYLCASSFEPAGGSYEQYFGPGTRLTVT.

V gene TRBV27 combines with J gene TRBJ2-7; perhaps D is TRBD1 or TRBD2 (5 bases each). With 2 bases removed from V and 7 bases from J, the gap between germline ends came to 15 bases. CDR1 is MNHEY, CDR2 SMNVEV, per germline (reference sequence). The CDR3 has 14 amino acids. CDR3 DNA: TGTGCCAGCAGTTTAGGGGACCCAAAATGGGAGCAGTACTTC. The encoded protein is CASSLGDPKWEQYF.

The chain uses TRBV10-1 and TRBJ2-3, with 11 bases that match TRBD2. J was trimmed by 4 bases and V by 5 bases; bases with no gene match: 8. The CDR3 extends over 16 amino acids. CDR1 and CDR2 (germline): WNHNN, SYGVQD (reference sequence). Here the CDR3 reads CASSPNSGGAADTQYF. The CDR3 DNA reads as TGCGCCAGCAGTCCCAATAGCGGGGGGGCCGCAGATACGCAGTATTTT.

The chain has TRBV2 and TRBJ2-1; D call uncertain. V lost 4 bases, J lost 8 bases, and 12 bases lay in between. Germline V CDR1 and CDR2: SNHLY, FYNNEI. The CDR3 runs to 13 residues. CDR3: CASSVAPGDEQFF. The CDR3 nucleotides read TGTGCCAGCAGTGTAGCCCCCGGCGATGAGCAGTTCTTC.

This clone showed up just a few times. The J gene is TRBJ2-1, the V gene TRBV6-1, with D hard to call. V gave up 1 base and J gave up 2 bases, with 12 bases separating them. The CDR3 runs to 16 residues. Per the germline V gene, CDR1 is MNHNS and CDR2 is SASEGT. The CDR3: CASSEVDGFPYNEQFF. The CDR3 DNA reads as TGTGCCAGCAGTGAAGTGGATGGGTTCCCCTACAATGAGCAGTTCTTC.

This chain connects TRBV27 to TRBJ1-6, with no clear D. Trimming cost V 2 bases and J 6 bases, with 11 bases left between them. Per germline, CDR1 MNHEY and CDR2 SMNVEV (reference sequence). The CDR3 is 15 residues long. CDR3 sequence reads: CASSLLASFNSPLHF. CDR3 bases: TGTGCCAGCAGTTTACTGGCCAGCTTTAATTCACCCCTCCACTTT.